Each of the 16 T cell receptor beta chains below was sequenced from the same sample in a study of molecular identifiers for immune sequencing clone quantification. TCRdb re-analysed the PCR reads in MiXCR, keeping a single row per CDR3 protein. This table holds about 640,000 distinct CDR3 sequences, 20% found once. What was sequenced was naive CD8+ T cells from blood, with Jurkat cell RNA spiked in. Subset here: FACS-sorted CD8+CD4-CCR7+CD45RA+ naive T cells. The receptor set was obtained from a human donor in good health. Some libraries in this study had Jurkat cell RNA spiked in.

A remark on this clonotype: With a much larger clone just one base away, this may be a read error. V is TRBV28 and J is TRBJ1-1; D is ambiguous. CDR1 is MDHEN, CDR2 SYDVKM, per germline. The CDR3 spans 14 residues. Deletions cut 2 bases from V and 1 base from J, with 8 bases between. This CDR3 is CASSLSISNTEAFF. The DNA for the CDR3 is TGTGCCAGCAGTTTAAGTATATCGAACACTGAAGCTTTCTTT.

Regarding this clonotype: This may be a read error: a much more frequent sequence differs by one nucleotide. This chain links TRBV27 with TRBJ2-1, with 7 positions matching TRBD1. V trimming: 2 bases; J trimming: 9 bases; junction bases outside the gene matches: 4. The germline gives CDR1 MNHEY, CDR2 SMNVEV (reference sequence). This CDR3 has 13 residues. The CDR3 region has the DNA TGTGCCAGCAGTTTAGAGGGGGCGAGTGAGCAGTTCTTC. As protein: CASSLEGASEQFF.

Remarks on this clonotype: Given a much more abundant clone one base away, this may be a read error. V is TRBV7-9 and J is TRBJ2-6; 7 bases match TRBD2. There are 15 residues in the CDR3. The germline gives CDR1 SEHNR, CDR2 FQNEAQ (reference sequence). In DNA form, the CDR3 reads TGTGCCAGCAGCTTGTCGGGAGGTGGGGCCAACGTCCAGACTTTC. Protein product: CASSLSGGGANVQTF.

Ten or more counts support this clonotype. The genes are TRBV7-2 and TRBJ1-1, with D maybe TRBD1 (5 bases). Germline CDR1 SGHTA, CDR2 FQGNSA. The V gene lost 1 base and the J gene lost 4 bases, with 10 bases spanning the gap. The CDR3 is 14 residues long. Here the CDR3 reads CASSLVGETTEAFF. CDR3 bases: TGTGCCAGCAGCTTAGTAGGGGAGACCACTGAAGCTTTCTTT. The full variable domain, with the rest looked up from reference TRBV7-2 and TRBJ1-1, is GAGVSQSPSNKVTEKGKDVELRCDPISGHTALYWYRQSLGQGLEFLIYFQGNSAPDKSGLPSDRFSAERTGGSVSTLTIQRTQQEDSAVYLCASSLVGETTEAFFGQGTRLTVV.

CDR3 loop: CASSLGWTGQWEQYF. Written as DNA, the CDR3 is TGTGCCAGCAGCTTGGGGTGGACAGGGCAGTGGGAGCAGTACTTC. The rearrangement links TRBV5-5 to TRBJ2-7, with 8 positions matching TRBD1. The CDR3 runs 15 residues. V dropped 0 bases and J dropped 7; count of bases not matched to a gene: 9. Germline lookup yields CDR1 SGHKS and CDR2 YYEKEE (reference sequence).

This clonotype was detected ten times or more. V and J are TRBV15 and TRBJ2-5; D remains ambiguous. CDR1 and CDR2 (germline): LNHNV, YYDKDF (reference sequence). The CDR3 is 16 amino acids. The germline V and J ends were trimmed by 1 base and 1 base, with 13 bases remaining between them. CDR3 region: CATSRGSGPLQETQYF. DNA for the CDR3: TGTGCCACCAGCAGAGGATCAGGTCCGCTCCAAGAGACCCAGTACTTC. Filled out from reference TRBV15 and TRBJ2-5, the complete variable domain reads DAMVIQNPRYQVTQFGKPVTLSCSQTLNHNVMYWYQQKSSQAPKLLFHYYDKDFNNEADTPDNFQSRRPNTSFCFLDIRSPGLGDTAMYLCATSRGSGPLQETQYFGPGTRLLVL.

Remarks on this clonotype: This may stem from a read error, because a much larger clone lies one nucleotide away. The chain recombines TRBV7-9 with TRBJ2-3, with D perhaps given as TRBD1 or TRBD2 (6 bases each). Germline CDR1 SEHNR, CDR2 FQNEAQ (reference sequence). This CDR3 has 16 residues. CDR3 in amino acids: CTSSLWVGGPTDTQYF. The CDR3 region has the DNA TGTACCAGCAGCTTATGGGTGGGGGGCCCCACAGATACGCAGTATTTT.

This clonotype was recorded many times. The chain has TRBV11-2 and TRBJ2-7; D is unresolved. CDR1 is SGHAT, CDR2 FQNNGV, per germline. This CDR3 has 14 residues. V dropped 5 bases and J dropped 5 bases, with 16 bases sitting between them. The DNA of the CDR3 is TGTGCCAGCAGCCTCCCATACCGGGTGAACGAGCAGTACTTC. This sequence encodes CASSLPYRVNEQYF.

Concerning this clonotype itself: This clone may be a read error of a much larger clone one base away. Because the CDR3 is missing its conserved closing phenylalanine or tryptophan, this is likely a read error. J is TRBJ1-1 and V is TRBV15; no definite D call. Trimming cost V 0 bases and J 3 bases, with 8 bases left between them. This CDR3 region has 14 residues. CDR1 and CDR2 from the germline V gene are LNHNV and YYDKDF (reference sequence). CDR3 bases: TGTGCCACCAGCAGAGAAGGAGCCTACACTGAAGCTTTCCTT. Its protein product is CATSREGAYTEAFL.

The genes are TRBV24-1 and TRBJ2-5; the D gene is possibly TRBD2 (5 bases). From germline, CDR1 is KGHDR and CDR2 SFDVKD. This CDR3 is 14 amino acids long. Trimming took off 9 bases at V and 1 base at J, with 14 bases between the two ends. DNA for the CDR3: TGTGCCACCCGTCGGCGGGCAGTCCAAGAGACCCAGTACTTC. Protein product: CATRRRAVQETQYF.

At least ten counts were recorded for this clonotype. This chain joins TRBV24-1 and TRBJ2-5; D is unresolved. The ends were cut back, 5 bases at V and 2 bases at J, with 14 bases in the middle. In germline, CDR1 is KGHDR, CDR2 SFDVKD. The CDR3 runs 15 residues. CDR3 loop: CATSGSYSLQETQYF. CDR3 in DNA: TGTGCCACCAGTGGTTCCTATTCACTTCAAGAGACCCAGTACTTC.

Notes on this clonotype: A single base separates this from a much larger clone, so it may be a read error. The CDR3 reads CASNRNRENTEAFF. CDR3 DNA sequence: TGCGCCAGCAACCGAAACAGGGAGAACACTGAAGCTTTCTTT. The V call is TRBV5-1, the J call TRBJ1-1; tentative D call: TRBD1 (6 bases). This CDR3 contains 14 residues. With 6 bases removed from V and 1 base from J, the gap between germline ends came to 13 bases. The germline gives CDR1 SGHRS, CDR2 YFSETQ. The full variable domain, in which reference TRBV5-1 and TRBJ1-1 provide the parts outside the CDR3, is KAGVTQTPRYLIKTRGQQVTLSCSPISGHRSVSWYQQTPGQGLQFLFEYFSETQRNKGNFPGRFSGRQFSNSRSEMNVSTLELGDSALYLCASNRNRENTEAFFGQGTRLTVV.

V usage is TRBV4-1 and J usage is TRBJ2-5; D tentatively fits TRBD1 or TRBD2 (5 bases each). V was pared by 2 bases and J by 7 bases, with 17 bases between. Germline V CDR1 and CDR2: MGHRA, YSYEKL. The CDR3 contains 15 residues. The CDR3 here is CASSQRSGSGGTQYF. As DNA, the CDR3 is TGCGCCAGCAGCCAAAGGTCAGGGTCTGGAGGGACCCAGTACTTC.

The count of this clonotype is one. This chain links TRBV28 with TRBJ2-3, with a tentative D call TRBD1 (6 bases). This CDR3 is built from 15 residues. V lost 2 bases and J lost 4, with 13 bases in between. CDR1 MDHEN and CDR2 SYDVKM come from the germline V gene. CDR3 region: CASSLSTGPADTQYF. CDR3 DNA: TGTGCCAGCAGTTTAAGCACAGGGCCCGCAGATACGCAGTATTTT.

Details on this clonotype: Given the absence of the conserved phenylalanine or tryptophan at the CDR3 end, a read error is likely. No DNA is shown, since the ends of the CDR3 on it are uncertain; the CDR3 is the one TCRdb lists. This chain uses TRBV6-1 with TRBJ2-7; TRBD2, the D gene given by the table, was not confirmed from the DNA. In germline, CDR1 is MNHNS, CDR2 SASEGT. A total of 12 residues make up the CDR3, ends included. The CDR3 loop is CASSDIKWEAYL.

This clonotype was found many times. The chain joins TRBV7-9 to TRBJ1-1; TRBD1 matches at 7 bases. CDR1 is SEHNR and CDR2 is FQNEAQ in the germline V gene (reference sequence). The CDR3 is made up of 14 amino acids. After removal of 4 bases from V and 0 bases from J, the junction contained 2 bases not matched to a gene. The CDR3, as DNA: TGTGCCAGCAGCTCTGGACAGGTGAACACTGAAGCTTTCTTT. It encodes CASSSGQVNTEAFF.